The clone carrying this T cell receptor (beta chain) was found a few times. The data were produced by immunoSEQ multiplex PCR, yet TCRdb's version contains in-frame clones alone and is incomplete. The profile shows approximately 100,000 clones, 80% to 90% of them singletons. These data originate in a study of control samples from healthy donors and cancer patients. This CDR3 has 15 amino acids. The ends were cut back, 4 bases at V and 7 bases at J, with 19 bases in the middle. The germline gives CDR1 MGHDK, CDR2 SYGVNS. Sequencing input: blood. The clonotype was recovered from a woman in her 50s in good health. The chain uses TRBV25-1 and TRBJ1-2; D uncertain. The CDR3 is CASSGRMGVGFGYTF. CDR3 coding DNA: TGTGCCAGCAGTGGCCGGATGGGAGTGGGGTTTGGCTACACCTTC.